This entry lists 19 T cell receptor beta chains sequenced from one sample in a study of CD8+CD57+ T cells in acquired aplastic anemia. Genomic DNA was employed as the template in profiling TCR beta VDJ and CDR3. TCRdb reprocessed the reads via MiXCR and lists one record per CDR3 protein. Counted here are about 190,000 distinct CDR3 sequences, less than 70% occurring once; the ten biggest clones make up about 15%. The sample comprised sorted CD4+, CD8+, or CD8+CD57+ T cells (not recorded which) from PBMCs. Receptors originate from a human donor in good health, serving as a control.

This clonotype has ten or more counts. This chain uses TRBV6-2 or TRBV6-3 with TRBJ1-1, with a weak D call TRBD1 (5 bases). Trimming left V 6 bases short and J 2 bases short, with 22 bases between. CDR1 is MNHEY and CDR2 is SVGEGT in the germline V gene. The CDR3 spans 17 residues. The DNA of the CDR3 is TGTGCCAGCAGGTACCAGGCGGGAGACAGAGATAACACTGAAGCTTTCTTT. Encoded protein: CASRYQAGDRDNTEAFF.

CDR3 DNA sequence: TGTGCCACCAGACCGGGGAGGGGACAAGAAAAAGAGACCCAGTACTTC. It encodes CATRPGRGQEKETQYF. The V gene is TRBV24-1, the J gene TRBJ2-5; TRBD2 might be the D (7 bases). Per the germline V gene, CDR1 is KGHDR and CDR2 is SFDVKD. Trimming left V 7 bases short and J 3 bases short, with 20 bases between. This CDR3 is 16 amino acids long.

This clonotype was counted at least ten times. As DNA, the CDR3 is TGTGCCAGCAGCTCTCGACAGAACGGGGAGCTGTTTTTT. This translates into CASSSRQNGELFF. The chain is built from TRBV9 and TRBJ2-2; maybe TRBD1 (5 bases). CDR1 SGDLS and CDR2 YYNGEE come from the germline V gene. The ends were cut back, 4 bases at V and 7 bases at J, with 11 bases in the middle. The CDR3 runs to 13 residues.

V is TRBV20-1 and J is TRBJ2-1; D is perhaps TRBD1 (6 bases). CDR1 is DFQATT, CDR2 SNEGSKA, per germline (reference sequence). This CDR3 is 11 amino acids long. Trimming took off 5 bases at V and 12 bases at J, with 14 bases between the two ends. For the CDR3, the DNA is TGCAGTGCTGGAGGAACAGGGATGCAGTTCTTC. Protein sequence: CSAGGTGMQFF.

This chain uses TRBV27 with TRBJ2-5; D is unclear. Germline V lookup: CDR1 MNHEY, CDR2 SMNVEV (reference sequence). The CDR3 is made up of 13 amino acids. Trimming took off 4 bases at V and 2 bases at J, with 8 bases between the two ends. The CDR3 coding sequence is TGTGCCAGCAGTTCACGGCGGCAAGAGACCCAGTACTTC. Protein: CASSSRRQETQYF.

Comment on this clonotype: A much larger clonotype is one base distant, so this may be a read error. V usage is TRBV5-1 and J usage is TRBJ1-4; D remains unclear. Per the germline V gene, CDR1 is SGHRS and CDR2 is YFSETQ. The CDR3 is 12 amino acids. The CDR3 loop reads CASRMSGEKLLF. The CDR3 nucleotides are TGCGCCAGCAGGATGTCCGGGGAAAAACTGCTTTTT.

This clonotype appeared once. The V gene is TRBV11-2, the J gene TRBJ2-2, with unresolved D. The V gene lost 1 base and the J gene lost 6 bases, with 12 bases spanning the gap. The CDR3 totals 15 residues. Germline CDR1 and CDR2: SGHAT and FQNNGV. The DNA of the CDR3 is TGTGCCAGCAGCTTAGGTATGGCAGGATCCGGGGAGCTGTTTTTT. Its protein is CASSLGMAGSGELFF.

The chain employs TRBV29-1 and TRBJ2-5, with 12 nucleotides matching TRBD1. In germline, CDR1 is SQVTM, CDR2 ANQGSEA. This CDR3 contains 15 residues. V lost 2 bases and J lost 5; bases outside the gene matches: 6. The CDR3, as DNA: TGCAGCGTTGAACCGGGACAGGGGGCATGGGAGACCCAGTACTTC. It is translated as CSVEPGQGAWETQYF.

This clonotype has a handful of counts. The V gene is TRBV6-1, the J gene TRBJ1-6; D possibly corresponds to TRBD1 (5 bases). The germline V gene encodes CDR1 MNHNS and CDR2 SASEGT. With 3 bases removed from V and 5 bases from J, the gap between germline ends came to 8 bases. The CDR3 length is 14 residues. The chain's CDR3 is CASSEGHDNSPLHF. In DNA form, the CDR3 reads TGTGCCAGCAGTGAGGGGCACGATAATTCACCCCTCCACTTT.

The chain has TRBV9 and TRBJ1-2, with TRBD1 matching over 7 bases. The CDR3 sequence is 16 residues long. Trimming at V came to 4 bases and at J to 5 bases, leaving 14 bases not matched to a gene. Per germline, CDR1 SGDLS and CDR2 YYNGEE. The CDR3 DNA sequence: TGTGCCAGCAGCCAAGATAGACAGGGTCTAATATATGGCTACACCTTC. Translated: CASSQDRQGLIYGYTF.

This chain links TRBV25-1 with TRBJ2-1; unclear D gene. Germline V gene lookup returns CDR1 MGHDK and CDR2 SYGVNS. This CDR3 has 14 amino acids. Trimming took 1 base from V and 7 from J, leaving 11 bases between them. The CDR3 protein is CASSELVAVNEQFF. The CDR3 nucleotides read TGTGCCAGCAGTGAATTAGTTGCGGTTAATGAGCAGTTCTTC.

This clonotype was picked up a small number of times. CDR3 nucleotide sequence: TGTGCCAGCAAGAGACAGGGCCAAAAAGAGACCCAGTACTTC. Its translation: CASKRQGQKETQYF. The chain joins TRBV6-2 or TRBV6-3 to TRBJ2-5, with 7 bases aligning to TRBD1. The V and J ends lost 7 bases and 3 bases, in that order; junction bases with no gene match: 8. This CDR3 contains 14 residues. Germline values: CDR1 MNHEY, CDR2 SVGEGT.

In nucleotides, the CDR3 is TGCAGTGCTAGAGAAGAGGGGAGGGAGCAGTACTTC. Translated, it gives CSAREEGREQYF. The chain carries TRBV20-1 and TRBJ2-7; D may be TRBD2 (6 bases). This CDR3 has 12 residues. Germline lookup yields CDR1 DFQATT and CDR2 SNEGSKA (reference sequence). V was trimmed by 0 bases and J by 7 bases, leaving 10 bases between them.

CDR3 in amino acids: CASSPGRTTNEKLFF. In DNA form, the CDR3 reads TGTGCCAGCAGCCCCGGTAGGACAACTAATGAAAAACTGTTTTTT. This chain uses TRBV9 with TRBJ1-4, with D unclear. Germline V gives CDR1 SGDLS, CDR2 YYNGEE. Trimming removed 4 bases at V and 0 bases at J, with 10 bases between. The CDR3 extends over 15 amino acids.

This clonotype showed up just once. The chain employs TRBV7-2 and TRBJ2-3; 8 bases match TRBD2. In germline, CDR1 is SGHTA, CDR2 FQGNSA. This CDR3 has 14 amino acids. The ends lost 7 bases at V and 4 bases at J; junction bases unmatched: 7. CDR3 nucleotides: TGTGCCAGCACTGACGGGGGGGCGGCAGATACGCAGTATTTT. This gives the protein CASTDGGAADTQYF.

This clonotype has at least ten counts. This chain connects TRBV28 to TRBJ1-1; 10 nucleotides line up with TRBD1. The CDR3 is 12 residues long. The germline V gene encodes CDR1 MDHEN and CDR2 SYDVKM. CDR3 region: CATGGRPPEAFF. The DNA for the CDR3 is TGTGCGACAGGGGGCAGGCCCCCTGAAGCTTTCTTT.

The chain joins TRBV10-3 to TRBJ1-2, with 8 bases lining up with TRBD1. This CDR3 comprises 14 residues. Germline V gives CDR1 ENHRY, CDR2 SYGVKD. Germline trimming cut 10 bases from V and 6 bases from J; bases unmatched to any gene: 13. CDR3 region: CATSGTGTPHGYTF. CDR3 DNA sequence: TGTGCCACAAGCGGGACAGGAACCCCTCATGGCTACACCTTC.

The chain joins TRBV7-2 to TRBJ1-2; D gene uncertain. The V and J ends lost 1 base and 8 bases respectively, with 14 bases between them. The CDR3 extends over 14 amino acids. The germline V gene has CDR1 SGHTA and CDR2 FQGNSA. As DNA, the CDR3 is TGTGCCAGCAGCTTAGGGCAGGAGTCGGGGGGCTACACCTTC. It specifies CASSLGQESGGYTF.

The chain combines TRBV5-1 with TRBJ1-1; the D gene is possibly TRBD1 (6 bases). V was clipped by 2 bases and J by 1 base, with 18 bases between them. Germline CDR1 is SGHRS and CDR2 is YFSETQ. This CDR3 has 17 residues. CDR3 in amino acids: CASSFFFPGTTNTEAFF. The CDR3, as DNA: TGCGCCAGCAGCTTTTTTTTCCCCGGGACAACGAACACTGAAGCTTTCTTT. Combining the CDR3 with reference TRBV5-1 and TRBJ1-1 gives the whole variable domain KAGVTQTPRYLIKTRGQQVTLSCSPISGHRSVSWYQQTPGQGLQFLFEYFSETQRNKGNFPGRFSGRQFSNSRSEMNVSTLELGDSALYLCASSFFFPGTTNTEAFFGQGTRLTVV.